The 7 T cell receptor beta chains given below trace back to one sample, sequenced in a study of beta chain features in type 1 diabetes. Of the isolated RNA, all was reverse transcribed, and so the sequenced material was expressed TCRB transcripts. Some clones are missing from TCRdb's copy, which holds only in-frame ones; the method was immunoSEQ multiplex PCR. Of hundreds of thousands of clones in the sample, roughly 12% were seen once. The sequenced sample was naive CD4+ T cells from blood. These receptors were collected from a man younger than 35 in good health.

On this clone: This CDR3 is also generated by other DNA sequences in the sample. The chain couples TRBV28 to TRBJ2-7; tentative D call: TRBD1 (6 bases). This CDR3 comprises 14 residues. Germline-derived CDR1 and CDR2 are MDHEN and SYDVKM. Trimming stripped 5 bases from V and 2 bases from J, with 13 bases between. CDR3 region: CASSLRGPTYEQYF. CDR3 nucleotide sequence: TGTGCCAGCAGTCTCAGGGGCCCAACCTACGAGCAGTACTTC.

This clone was detected a few times. The chain links TRBV15 to TRBJ2-5; TRBD2 aligns across 7 bases. The CDR3 runs 15 residues. Germline trimming cut 2 bases from V and 1 base from J; bases unmatched to any gene: 4. Looked up from germline, CDR1 is LNHNV and CDR2 is YYDKDF (reference sequence). In DNA form, the CDR3 reads TGTGCCACCAGCAGAAATCCTAGCGGCCAAGAGACCCAGTACTTC. Translation gives CATSRNPSGQETQYF.

This clone has a handful of counts. The genes are TRBV5-6 and TRBJ2-2; 13 nucleotides align to TRBD2. Germline CDR1 reads SGHDT; CDR2 reads YYEEEE. Trimming cost V 2 bases and J 7 bases; bases outside gene matches: 8. The CDR3 length is 17 residues. This CDR3 is CASSFGLAGARGGELFF. The CDR3 nucleotides read TGTGCCAGCAGCTTTGGACTAGCGGGGGCCCGGGGCGGGGAGCTGTTTTTT.

V usage is TRBV5-4 and J usage is TRBJ2-1, with D possibly matching TRBD2 (6 bases). The CDR3 is 12 amino acids. Germline CDR1 SGHNT, CDR2 YYREEE (reference sequence). The V end lost 0 bases, the J end lost 10 bases, and 8 bases lay between the germline ends. DNA for the CDR3: TGTGCCAGCAGCTTGGATACTAGCGAGCAGTTCTTC. The encoded protein is CASSLDTSEQFF. The full variable domain, completed using reference TRBV5-4 and TRBJ2-1, is ETGVTQSPTHLIKTRGQQVTLRCSSQSGHNTVSWYQQALGQGPQFIFQYYREEENGRGNFPPRFSGLQFPNYSSELNVNALELDDSALYLCASSLDTSEQFFGPGTRLTVL.

The table lists this clone with a few counts. This likely comes from a read error, as the CDR3 has no conserved phenylalanine or tryptophan at its end. The DNA is omitted, as the CDR3 cannot be located on it reliably, and the CDR3 follows TCRdb's listing. V gene TRBV10-3 combines with J gene TRBJ2-7; TRBD1 is the table's D call, not checked against the DNA. Including both end residues, the CDR3 is 13 amino acids long. Germline lookup yields CDR1 ENHRY and CDR2 SYGVKD. CDR3 sequence reads: CAISESRDRGLAI.

This clone occurred a few times. V gene TRBV18 combines with J gene TRBJ2-7; 7 bases fit TRBD1. The J segment lost 2 bases and the V segment lost 6 bases, leaving 10 bases of the junction unmatched. CDR1 is KGHSH and CDR2 is LQKENI in the germline V gene. This CDR3 contains 15 residues. The DNA for the CDR3 is TGTGCCAGCTCGCCGGGACAGAGGGCGACCTACGAGCAGTACTTC. Protein sequence: CASSPGQRATYEQYF.

The chain's CDR3 is CASSTRGDNEQFF. The CDR3 DNA follows: TGCGCCAGCAGCACCCGGGGTGACAATGAGCAGTTCTTC. This chain uses TRBV5-1 with TRBJ2-1; possible D gene TRBD2, 5 bases. Trimming stripped 4 bases from V and 5 bases from J, with 10 bases between. CDR1 is SGHRS and CDR2 is YFSETQ in the germline V gene. The CDR3 runs to 13 residues.